Listed here are 14 T cell receptor beta chains from one sample, sequenced in a study of neurological immune-mediated disorders. TCRdb called the 5' RACE reads again in MiXCR, with one record for every CDR3 protein. The sample yields fewer than 30,000 distinct CDR3 sequences, approximately 13% seen once. The sample was PBMCs. These receptor sequences come from a woman aged 55-75 years with HTLV-1-associated myelopathy (HAM/TSP).

This clonotype was observed many times. The gene calls are TRBV20-1 and TRBJ1-2; D might be TRBD1 (5 bases). This CDR3 contains 13 residues. Trimming removed 3 bases at V and 0 bases at J, with 8 bases between. From germline, CDR1 is DFQATT and CDR2 SNEGSKA (reference sequence). The CDR3 DNA reads as TGCAGTGCTAGCCCAGGGTCTAACTATGGCTACACCTTC. Its protein is CSASPGSNYGYTF.

This clonotype was recorded at least ten times. V and J are TRBV11-2 and TRBJ2-1; D might be TRBD2 (6 bases). The CDR3 covers 17 residues. CDR1 SGHAT and CDR2 FQNNGV come from the germline V gene. Trimming removed 5 bases at V and 4 bases at J, with 21 bases between. The CDR3 here is CASSQTDNIAVYNEQFF. For the CDR3, the DNA is TGTGCCAGCAGCCAGACCGATAATATAGCGGTTTACAATGAGCAGTTCTTC.

This clonotype was seen many times. The chain is built from TRBV4-1 and TRBJ2-7; D uncertain. Germline CDR1 and CDR2: MGHRA and YSYEKL. The CDR3 runs to 15 residues. The germline V and J ends were trimmed by 0 bases and 2 bases, with 11 bases remaining between them. As DNA, the CDR3 is TGCGCCAGCAGCCAAGATTGGGTACCCCCCTACGAGCAGTACTTC. Protein sequence: CASSQDWVPPYEQYF.

As regards this clonotype: This likely comes from a read error, as the CDR3 has no conserved phenylalanine or tryptophan at its end. The chain couples TRBV12-3 or TRBV12-4 to TRBJ2-3, with D unclear. This CDR3 comprises 16 residues. The germline V and J ends were trimmed by 5 bases and 0 bases, with 15 bases remaining between them. The CDR3 sequence: CASSLGKPQSTDTQYS. In nucleotides, the CDR3 is TGTGCCAGCAGTCTAGGGAAGCCCCAAAGCACAGATACGCAGTATTCT.

This clonotype has a count of ten or more. The chain joins TRBV24-1 to TRBJ2-5; unclear D gene. This CDR3 contains 13 residues. Germline lookup yields CDR1 KGHDR and CDR2 SFDVKD. V shed 3 bases and J shed 6 bases, with 10 bases lying between them. In nucleotides, the CDR3 is TGTGCCACCAGTGATCCCTTTATAAAGACCCAGTACTTC. It codes for CATSDPFIKTQYF.

This clonotype is termed medium-sized. This chain links TRBV9 with TRBJ2-1; 8 bases agree with TRBD1. Germline CDR1 is SGDLS and CDR2 is YYNGEE. The CDR3 runs to 14 residues. V lost 2 bases and J lost 3; bases outside the gene matches: 1. CDR3 amino acids: CASSVTGGYNEQFF. CDR3 sequence (DNA): TGTGCCAGCAGCGTCACAGGGGGCTACAATGAGCAGTTCTTC.

This clonotype was picked up many times. The rearrangement joins TRBV4-1 to TRBJ1-1; D perhaps matches TRBD1 (5 bases). Trimming took 2 bases from V and 5 from J, leaving 18 bases between them. The CDR3 is 16 amino acids. Germline values: CDR1 MGHRA, CDR2 YSYEKL. The CDR3 nucleotides read TGCGCCAGCAGCCAACACGGACGGAGCAAGGGGACTGAAGCTTTCTTT. This gives the protein CASSQHGRSKGTEAFF.

The table lists this clonotype with many counts. The J gene is TRBJ1-1, the V gene TRBV19, with D unresolved. CDR3 size: 12 residues. Germline CDR1 LNHDA, CDR2 SQIVND (reference sequence). Trimming shortened V by 6 bases and J by 5 bases, and 10 bases separated the two germline ends. CDR3 protein: CASRDPRTEAFF. Written as DNA, the CDR3 is TGTGCCAGTAGGGACCCCCGGACTGAAGCTTTCTTT.

This clonotype has at least ten counts. CDR3: CASSLNRGADTQYF. Here the CDR3 DNA reads TGTGCCAGCAGTTTGAACAGGGGCGCAGATACGCAGTATTTT. The chain is built from TRBV12-3 or TRBV12-4 and TRBJ2-3, with TRBD1 matching over 7 bases. This CDR3 is built from 14 residues. V was pared by 3 bases and J by 4 bases, with 4 bases of the junction left unmatched.

This clonotype showed up many times. The chain recombines TRBV20-1 with TRBJ1-3; the match to TRBD1 covers 11 bases. Germline loops: CDR1 DFQATT, CDR2 SNEGSKA (reference sequence). J was trimmed by 2 bases and V by 3 bases; bases with no gene match: 3. The CDR3 loop spans 15 amino acids. CDR3 sequence reads: CSARWTGGPGNTIYF. The CDR3 DNA follows: TGCAGTGCTAGGTGGACAGGGGGCCCTGGAAACACCATATATTTT.

This clonotype was found many times. The chain joins TRBV7-2 to TRBJ1-3; 8 bases match TRBD1. Germline V gene data show CDR1 as SGHTA and CDR2 as FQGNSA. The CDR3 loop spans 15 amino acids. The ends lost 5 bases at V and 2 bases at J; junction bases unmatched: 5. CDR3 sequence: CASSPPGGTGNTIYF. In nucleotides, the CDR3 is TGTGCCAGCAGCCCCCCAGGGGGCACTGGAAACACCATATATTTT. Combining the CDR3 with reference TRBV7-2 and TRBJ1-3 gives the whole variable domain GAGVSQSPSNKVTEKGKDVELRCDPISGHTALYWYRQSLGQGLEFLIYFQGNSAPDKSGLPSDRFSAERTGGSVSTLTIQRTQQEDSAVYLCASSPPGGTGNTIYFGEGSWLTVV.

This clonotype was detected ten times or more. This chain connects TRBV7-6 to TRBJ2-5; 11 positions match TRBD2. Trimming at V came to 5 bases and at J to 5 bases, leaving 13 bases not matched to a gene. The CDR3 contains 17 residues. In germline, CDR1 is SGHVS, CDR2 FNYEAQ. In nucleotides, the CDR3 is TGTGCCAGCAGCCACCATAGCGGGAGGGCCGGGATGGAGACCCAGTACTTC. It encodes CASSHHSGRAGMETQYF. The full variable domain, completed using reference TRBV7-6 and TRBJ2-5, is GAGVSQSPRYKVTKRGQDVALRCDPISGHVSLYWYRQALGQGPEFLTYFNYEAQQDKSGLPNDRFSAERPEGSISTLTIQRTEQRDSAMYRCASSHHSGRAGMETQYFGPGTRLLVL.

The chain employs TRBV5-6 and TRBJ2-2, with no clear D. With 0 bases removed from V and 6 bases from J, the gap between germline ends came to 9 bases. The germline V gene has CDR1 SGHDT and CDR2 YYEEEE. The CDR3 extends over 14 amino acids. CDR3 sequence (DNA): TGTGCCAGCAGCTTGGCCGTTCGTCCCGGGGAGCTGTTTTTT. Translated: CASSLAVRPGELFF.

This clonotype showed up many times. The chain employs TRBV5-1 and TRBJ2-5; TRBD1 might be the D (6 bases). The CDR3 is 14 residues long. Germline CDR1 reads SGHRS; CDR2 reads YFSETQ. Trimming cost V 1 base and J 4 bases, with 11 bases left between them. The CDR3: CASSLTTGGETQYF. CDR3 in DNA: TGCGCCAGCAGCTTGACGACAGGCGGAGAGACCCAGTACTTC.